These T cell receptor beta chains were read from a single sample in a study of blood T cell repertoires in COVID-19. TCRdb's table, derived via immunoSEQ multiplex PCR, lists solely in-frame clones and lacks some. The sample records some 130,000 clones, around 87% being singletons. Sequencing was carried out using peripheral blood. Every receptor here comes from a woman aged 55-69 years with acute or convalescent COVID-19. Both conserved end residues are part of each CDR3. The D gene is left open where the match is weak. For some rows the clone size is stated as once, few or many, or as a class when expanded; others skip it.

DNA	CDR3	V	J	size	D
TGTGCCAGCAGTTTACAGGGACATAGCGGGAGGGGGAACGAGCAGTACTTC	CASSLQGHSGRGNEQYF	TRBV28	TRBJ2-7	.	TRBD2
TGTGCCAGTAGTATAGGGAACGTAGGGGTAGGCGCTGAAGCTTTCTTT	CASSIGNVGVGAEAFF	TRBV19	TRBJ1-1	.	.
TGTGCCAGCAGGCGACTAGCGGGAGAGGCGTACGAGCAGTACTTC	CASRRLAGEAYEQYF	TRBV6-6	TRBJ2-7	.	TRBD2
TGTGCCAGCAGCCGCCGGGACAGGGGGCAAGGGGAGCTGTTTTTT	CASSRRDRGQGELFF	TRBV6-5	TRBJ2-2	.	TRBD1
TGTGCCAGCTCACCTGAGCGCACAGATACGCAGTATTTT	CASSPERTDTQYF	TRBV18	TRBJ2-3	once	.
TGTGCCAGCAGGGGAGAGAGTAAACTGTTTTTT	CASRGESKLFF	TRBV2	TRBJ1-4	once	.
TGTGCCAACAGCCATACTGACGGGAGACGGGGAGAAGCTTTCTTT	CANSHTDGRRGEAFF	TRBV5-8	TRBJ1-1	.	.
TGTGCCAGCAGTCCGGACACTTATGGCTACACCTTC	CASSPDTYGYTF	TRBV3-1/TRBV3-2	TRBJ1-2	.	.
TGTGCCAGCGGCTTGCCAGGTCCCGATTCACCCCTCCACTTT	CASGLPGPDSPLHF	TRBV7-8	TRBJ1-6	.	.
TGTGCCAGCAGTCTCCGGACAGGCCCGGGGAATCAGCCCCAGCATTTT	CASSLRTGPGNQPQHF	TRBV6-6	TRBJ1-5	once	TRBD1
TGTGCCAGCAGCCCCGCGGGGAGGCAAGAGACCCAGTACTTC	CASSPAGRQETQYF	TRBV11-2	TRBJ2-5	.	.
TGTGCCTGGAGTAGGGGAGGGGAGACCCAGTACTTC	CAWSRGGETQYF	TRBV30	TRBJ2-5	.	TRBD2
TGTGCCAGCAGTTTAGGGGCTAGCGGAGACAATGAGCAGTTCTTC	CASSLGASGDNEQFF	TRBV28	TRBJ2-1	.	TRBD2
TGTGCCAGCTCACTGCTCGAGGCTGAAGCTTTCTTT	CASSLLEAEAFF	TRBV18	TRBJ1-1	.	.
TGTGCCAGCAGCTCAAGGGGTTCACCCCTCCACTTT	CASSSRGSPLHF	TRBV3-1/TRBV3-2	TRBJ1-6	.	.
TGTGCCAGCAGCCCGGGGTCAGGAGAATATGGCTACACCTTC	CASSPGSGEYGYTF	TRBV2	TRBJ1-2	.	.
TGTGCCAGCAGCTTACAGGGGGTCGATGGCTACACCTTC	CASSLQGVDGYTF	TRBV7-3	TRBJ1-2	.	TRBD1
TGTGCCAGCAGCCGGAGCGGATTAGCGGGAGATAGGAGCTCCTACAATGAGCAGTTCTTC	CASSRSGLAGDRSSYNEQFF	TRBV4-2	TRBJ2-1	.	TRBD2